This T cell receptor (beta chain) was obtained from a study of T cells in Graves' hyperthyroidism and ophthalmopathy. Study-wide results and caveats: Blood also showed most of the thyroid clonotypes that were expanded above 0.001. The model made its ophthalmopathy prediction, and onset followed a median around 6.9 months later.

Diagnosis rested on symptoms, serum thyroxine and TRAb, thyroid ultrasound, and orbital computed tomography. This clonotype was detected ten times or more. Its antigen is still unknown. TCR beta CDR3 regions were amplified from RNA. During a first-round RT-PCR of the TCR CDR3, the HTBI primer set was used. In TCRdb, the multiplex PCR reads were re-called with MiXCR into one record per CDR3 protein. The sample records around 500,000 distinct CDR3 sequences, around a fifth being singletons. From germline, CDR1 is MNHEY and CDR2 SVGEGT. This CDR3 is 17 amino acids long. Germline trimming cut 6 bases from V and 2 bases from J; bases unmatched to any gene: 15.

The sequence was obtained from a woman in her sixties or seventies with Graves' ophthalmopathy. Sequencing input: blood. V gene TRBV6-2 or TRBV6-3 combines with J gene TRBJ2-7; 8 positions match TRBD2. The CDR3 protein is CASSFIRGSGVPYEQYF. The DNA of the CDR3 is TGTGCCAGCAGCTTCATCCGGGGTAGCGGGGTCCCCTACGAGCAGTACTTC.